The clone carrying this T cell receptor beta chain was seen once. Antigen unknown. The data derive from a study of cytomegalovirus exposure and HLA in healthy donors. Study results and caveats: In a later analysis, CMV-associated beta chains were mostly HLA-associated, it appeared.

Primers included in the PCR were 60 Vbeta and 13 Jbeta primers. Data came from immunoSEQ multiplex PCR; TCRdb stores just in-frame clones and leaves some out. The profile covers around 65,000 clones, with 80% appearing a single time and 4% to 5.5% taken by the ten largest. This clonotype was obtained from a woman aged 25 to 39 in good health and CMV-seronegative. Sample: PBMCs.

CDR3 sequence reads: CASSQGQGLGTEAFF. CDR3 sequence (DNA): TGTGCCAGCTCGCAGGGACAGGGGCTGGGAACTGAAGCTTTCTTT. The chain is built from TRBV18 and TRBJ1-1; TRBD1 matches at 10 bases. This CDR3 region has 15 residues. Germline CDR1 KGHSH, CDR2 LQKENI. Trimming removed 6 bases from V and 5 bases from J; junction bases left unmatched: 9.